Reported below is one TCR beta chain. Its cognate antigen is unknown. The sample belongs to a study of T cells after yellow fever vaccination. Study findings and constraints: Reappearance after the booster was observed for most primary-vaccination clones (about 96% CD4, over 75% CD8).

CDR3 length: 14 amino acids. The ends were cut back, 2 bases at V and 7 bases at J, with 15 bases in the middle. Germline V CDR1 and CDR2: SQVTM, ANQGSEA. A single record per CDR3 protein comes from TCRdb applying MiXCR to the 5' RACE reads. Of roughly 500,000 distinct CDR3 sequences listed, 15% to 20% are singletons. The rearrangement links TRBV29-1 to TRBJ1-5; a weak D match, TRBD1 (6 bases). The sequencing used PBMCs, collected 15 days after the yellow fever booster vaccination. The receptor comes from a man aged 25-45 years who received the YFV17D yellow fever vaccine. The CDR3 region is CSVELQGKGQPQHF. The CDR3 DNA reads as TGCAGCGTTGAACTACAGGGAAAAGGGCAGCCCCAGCATTTT.